This note documents a single T cell receptor beta chain sequence. Its target is not known. Using immunoSEQ multiplex PCR, the repertoire was profiled, and TCRdb retains in-frame clones only, with some absent. The sample gives more than 150,000 clones, approximately 92% of which show up once; less than 11% is in the top ten. Germline CDR1 is MNHEY and CDR2 is SMNVEV (reference sequence). Germline trimming cut 5 bases from V and 8 bases from J; bases unmatched to any gene: 16. The CDR3 runs 16 residues. This sample is part of a study of T cell responses to AZD1222 COVID-19 vaccine. Findings and caveats of the study: Regions left unmutated in variants are reportedly the target of nearly half of spike-specific TCRs. Spike-specific TCR breadth and depth went up after people got two AZD1222 doses.

The sample was peripheral blood, taken on day 0 of AZD1222 vaccination. V is TRBV27 and J is TRBJ1-2; the match to TRBD1 covers 8 bases. This receptor was taken from an adult in good health. The chain's CDR3 is CASSASGGQGARGYTF. The CDR3 bases are TGTGCCAGCAGTGCATCAGGGGGGCAGGGGGCTCGGGGCTACACCTTC.